This T cell receptor (beta chain) derives from a study of T cell responses to AZD1222 COVID-19 vaccine. Using immunoSEQ multiplex PCR, the repertoire was profiled, and TCRdb retains in-frame clones only, with some absent. The sample carries about 100,000 clones, over 90% recorded once. The clonotype comes from an adult in good health. The source was peripheral blood, collected on day 0 of AZD1222 vaccination.

The DNA of the CDR3 is TGTGCCAGCAGCTTGCCTCAGGAGACAGATACGCAGTATTTT. This translates into CASSLPQETDTQYF. The chain combines TRBV5-4 with TRBJ2-3; D is unclear. V lost 1 base to trimming and J lost 3 bases, with 9 bases between them. There are 14 residues in the CDR3. Germline CDR1 SGHNT, CDR2 YYREEE (reference sequence).